A single sample gave rise to the 3 T cell receptor beta chains below, sequenced in a study of T-cell memory formation after mild COVID-19. TCRdb itself ran the 5' RACE reads through MiXCR, one entry per CDR3 protein. The sample lists approximately 150,000 distinct CDR3 sequences, 6% occurring once. The sequenced material came from PBMCs or a T cell subset sorted from them (not recorded which). Every receptor here comes from an adult woman who had mild COVID-19 (a few samples of this study predate the infection). Cell type and time point are not known.

This chain uses TRBV7-6 with TRBJ2-1; TRBD1 aligns across 8 bases. The CDR3 loop spans 20 amino acids. Germline values: CDR1 SGHVS, CDR2 FNYEAQ. Trimming took 2 bases from V and 5 from J; bases not matched to a gene: 20. The CDR3 nucleotides are TGTGCCAGCAGCTTAAGAAGGGGGACAGGTCTGCGCGGACTGAACAATGAGCAGTTCTTC. Translating gives CASSLRRGTGLRGLNNEQFF.

This clonotype was picked up a small number of times. The rearrangement joins TRBV6-1 to TRBJ1-2; D gene ambiguous. Trimming removed 1 base from V and 4 bases from J, with 10 bases in between. This CDR3 region has 14 residues. CDR1 is MNHNS, CDR2 SASEGT, per germline. The CDR3, as DNA: TGTGCCAGCAGTGAAGTGGGGTTGAGCTATGGCTACACCTTC. Protein sequence: CASSEVGLSYGYTF.

This clonotype showed up just a few times. The rearrangement joins TRBV14 to TRBJ2-1; 11 bases are shared with TRBD2. Germline V gene lookup returns CDR1 SGHDN and CDR2 FVKESK. V lost 5 bases and J lost 3; bases outside the gene matches: 9. The CDR3 is 17 residues long. CDR3 DNA: TGTGCCAGCAGCACACTTACCGGGACTAGCGGCTACAATGAGCAGTTCTTC. Its translation is CASSTLTGTSGYNEQFF.